The T cell receptor (beta chain) described here comes from a study of T cell repertoires in cytomegalovirus infection. Study context: Recently described HLA-C-restricted plus well-studied HLA-B-restricted CMV epitopes were used. CMV infection together with matching HLA type was indicated by public TCR beta signatures. Broader study findings: Dominating the ex vivo response were HLA-C-restricted CMV-specific TCR beta clonotypes. Totalled public TCR beta family frequency picked out people who carried CMV plus the relevant HLA.

TCRdb analysed the reads with MiXCR anew, one entry per CDR3 protein. The sample includes around 710,000 distinct CDR3 sequences, about 27% of them seen just once. Remarks on this clonotype: Its specificity is not known.

Sequencing used cultured CD8+ T cells from PBMCs, obtained from culture after CMV antigen stimulation. This TCR came from a human donor in good health (CMV status not recorded). Some clones in this sample may be carry-over from other donors' samples.

The CDR3 spells CATSDERFPYDEQFF. For the CDR3, the DNA is TGTGCCACCAGTGATGAAAGGTTCCCTTACGATGAGCAGTTCTTC. This chain connects TRBV24-1 to TRBJ2-1; D uncertain. V was cut by 3 bases and J by 8 bases, with 16 bases left in between. The CDR3 runs to 15 residues. Germline V gene lookup returns CDR1 KGHDR and CDR2 SFDVKD.